The 20 T cell receptor beta chains presented below share a single source sample, sequenced in a study of long-term antiretroviral therapy in people with HIV. Researchers report immunoSEQ v3.0 was run at survey level. Produced via immunoSEQ multiplex PCR; TCRdb's table is partial and in-frame only. The sample consists of tens of thousands of clones, more than 65% of them appearing once. This sample comprised unsorted PBMCs, obtained 0.1 years before starting antiretroviral therapy. The receptors originated from a man between 18 and 29 years old with HIV.

This rearrangement joins TRBV2 to TRBJ1-3; no clear D. The CDR3 has 13 residues. Deletions cut 3 bases from V and 4 bases from J, with 7 bases between. In germline, CDR1 is SNHLY, CDR2 FYNNEI. CDR3 bases: TGTGCCAGCAGTGATGGGGTGGGAAACACCATATATTTT. This gives the protein CASSDGVGNTIYF.

The table lists this clone with a few counts. This sequence joins TRBV5-1 and TRBJ1-2; D uncertain. CDR3 length equals 12 residues. From germline, CDR1 is SGHRS and CDR2 YFSETQ. With 0 bases removed from V and 8 bases from J, the gap between germline ends came to 8 bases. As DNA, the CDR3 is TGCGCCAGCAGCTTGGACGGGAAGGGCTACACCTTC. Encoded protein: CASSLDGKGYTF.

The rearrangement uses TRBV28 and TRBJ2-1, with a weak D call TRBD1 (5 bases). Per germline, CDR1 MDHEN and CDR2 SYDVKM. This CDR3 comprises 14 residues. The ends were cut back, 1 base at V and 7 bases at J, with 11 bases in the middle. The DNA of the CDR3 is TGTGCCAGCAGTTTATTTCAGGGTAGGAATGAGCAGTTCTTC. Protein: CASSLFQGRNEQFF.

The rearrangement links TRBV7-9 to TRBJ2-3, with D maybe TRBD1 (5 bases). This CDR3 spans 15 amino acids. Germline V gives CDR1 SEHNR, CDR2 FQNEAQ (reference sequence). The V end lost 4 bases, the J end lost 0 bases, and 11 bases lay between the germline ends. CDR3 nucleotides: TGTGCCAGCAGCTCCGCGACAGCTAGCACAGATACGCAGTATTTT. Amino acid sequence: CASSSATASTDTQYF.

The CDR3 loop is CASSLLQGKEQYF. The CDR3 nucleotides read TGTGCCAGCAGCTTGTTACAGGGAAAGGAGCAGTACTTC. The gene calls are TRBV5-5 and TRBJ2-7, with a tentative D call TRBD1 (6 bases). V lost 1 base and J 7 bases, leaving 12 bases between the germline ends. The CDR3 has 13 residues. Germline CDR1 and CDR2: SGHKS and YYEKEE (reference sequence).

The CDR3 region has the DNA TGTGCCAGCTCACTAGGACCGACCTACGAGCAGTACTTC. As protein: CASSLGPTYEQYF. J is TRBJ2-7 and V is TRBV18; unclear D gene. V lost 4 bases and J 2 bases, leaving 9 bases between the germline ends. This CDR3 is built from 13 residues. The germline gives CDR1 KGHSH, CDR2 LQKENI.

The chain joins TRBV11-2 to TRBJ2-3, with 8 bases matching TRBD2. This CDR3 region has 17 residues. The V gene's germline CDR1 is SGHAT and CDR2 FQNNGV. The ends lost 2 bases at V and 7 bases at J; junction bases unmatched: 14. CDR3 protein: CASSLMGTSTAQNTQYF. CDR3 in DNA: TGTGCCAGCAGCTTAATGGGGACTAGTACAGCACAAAATACGCAGTATTTT.

This chain uses TRBV5-4 with TRBJ2-1; D is perhaps TRBD2 (7 bases). Germline-derived CDR1 and CDR2 are SGHNT and YYREEE (reference sequence). V lost 3 bases and J 6 bases, leaving 19 bases between the germline ends. The CDR3 contains 16 residues. The CDR3 spells CASSSLAGGGPNEQFF. The CDR3 DNA is TGTGCCAGCAGCTCCTTAGCTGGGGGGGGCCCCAATGAGCAGTTCTTC.

The V gene is TRBV10-3, the J gene TRBJ2-7, with D maybe TRBD1 (6 bases). Deletions cut 4 bases from V and 4 bases from J, with 14 bases between. CDR1 is ENHRY and CDR2 is SYGVKD in the germline V gene. The CDR3 contains 14 residues. CDR3 residues: CAISVGGPSYEQYF. The CDR3 nucleotides are TGTGCCATCAGTGTTGGGGGCCCCTCGTACGAGCAGTACTTC.

The table lists this clone with a few counts. V and J are TRBV5-4 and TRBJ1-2; perhaps TRBD1 as D (5 bases). Looked up from germline, CDR1 is SGHNT and CDR2 is YYREEE (reference sequence). The ends were cut back, 0 bases at V and 2 bases at J, with 20 bases in the middle. The CDR3 has 18 amino acids. As DNA, the CDR3 is TGTGCCAGCAGCTTGGGAGAAGGGGCTTATAATGGAAACTATGGCTACACCTTC. Translating it yields CASSLGEGAYNGNYGYTF.

J is TRBJ2-3 and V is TRBV2; no reliable D call. The V end lost 6 bases, the J end lost 3 bases, and 4 bases lay between the germline ends. The CDR3 consists of 11 residues. The V gene's germline CDR1 is SNHLY and CDR2 FYNNEI. The CDR3 loop is CASSETDTQYF. The CDR3 DNA follows: TGTGCCAGCAGCGAAACAGATACGCAGTATTTT.

This chain joins TRBV28 and TRBJ2-1; the match to TRBD2 covers 7 bases. The CDR3 runs 15 residues. V lost 7 bases to trimming and J lost 6 bases; unmatched junction nucleotides: 12. Germline loops: CDR1 MDHEN, CDR2 SYDVKM. Here the CDR3 reads CASTPQREPSNEQFF. CDR3 coding DNA: TGTGCCAGCACCCCCCAGCGGGAACCCTCCAATGAGCAGTTCTTC.

Here the CDR3 reads CASSFSGTGGFYEQYF. CDR3 nucleotide sequence: TGTGCCAGCAGTTTTTCCGGGACAGGGGGTTTCTACGAGCAGTACTTC. This chain connects TRBV27 to TRBJ2-7; 11 bases match TRBD1. V shed 3 bases, J shed 3 bases, and the junction held 7 bases outside the gene matches. The V gene's germline CDR1 is MNHEY and CDR2 SMNVEV (reference sequence). This CDR3 comprises 16 residues.

DNA of the CDR3: TGTGCCAGCAGCTTAGGGGGTCAGGGGGCGGGTGGCTACACCTTC. Translating gives CASSLGGQGAGGYTF. The genes are TRBV7-8 and TRBJ1-2; 8 bases are shared with TRBD1. Germline V gene lookup returns CDR1 SGHVS and CDR2 FQNEAQ. The CDR3 runs to 15 residues. J lost 7 bases, V lost 1 base, and 8 bases had no gene match.

J is TRBJ2-1 and V is TRBV30, with D perhaps TRBD2 (5 bases). The CDR3 spans 14 residues. V lost 2 bases, J lost 3 bases, and 11 bases lay in between. Germline CDR1 is GTSNPN and CDR2 is SVGIG (reference sequence). DNA of the CDR3: TGTGCCTGGAGTCCGGGGTTAAGCTACAATGAGCAGTTCTTC. Translated, it gives CAWSPGLSYNEQFF.

The rearrangement links TRBV5-5 to TRBJ2-7; TRBD1 agrees at 8 bases. This CDR3 has 14 residues. Trimming took 4 bases from V and 2 from J; bases not matched to a gene: 5. Germline CDR1 SGHKS, CDR2 YYEKEE (reference sequence). The CDR3 sequence: CASSARTGPYEQYF. CDR3 nucleotide sequence: TGTGCCAGCAGCGCTCGGACAGGGCCCTACGAGCAGTACTTC.

J is TRBJ2-3 and V is TRBV5-1; 12 bases are shared with TRBD2. The CDR3 has 16 amino acids. Unmatched junction bases numbered 5, after V lost 1 base and J lost 5 bases. Germline CDR1 and CDR2: SGHRS and YFSETQ. The CDR3: CASSLRPTSGRDTQYF. The CDR3 DNA is TGCGCCAGCAGCTTGCGACCGACTAGCGGGAGAGATACGCAGTATTTT.

V gene TRBV4-3 combines with J gene TRBJ1-2, with a weak D call TRBD1 (5 bases). Per the germline V gene, CDR1 is LGHNA and CDR2 is YSLEER. V was shortened by 4 bases and J by 2 bases, with 14 bases between the two germline ends. The CDR3 extends over 15 amino acids. CDR3 nucleotide sequence: TGCGCCAGCAGCCTACTAGCAGGGACCAACTATGGCTACACCTTC. Its protein is CASSLLAGTNYGYTF.

Sample share makes this clone medium-sized. This rearrangement joins TRBV6-1 to TRBJ2-1; D gene uncertain. Per the germline V gene, CDR1 is MNHNS and CDR2 is SASEGT. The CDR3 runs to 13 residues. Trimming shortened V by 6 bases and J by 4 bases, and 10 bases separated the two germline ends. DNA of the CDR3: TGTGCCAGCAGCCCTGACCAGTACAATGAGCAGTTCTTC. Translation gives CASSPDQYNEQFF.

The CDR3 here is CASSVDVYEQYF. Here the CDR3 DNA reads TGTGCCAGCAGCGTGGACGTCTACGAGCAGTACTTC. The chain combines TRBV11-2 with TRBJ2-7; D is undetermined. V was trimmed by 5 bases and J by 3 bases, leaving 8 bases between them. Germline lookup yields CDR1 SGHAT and CDR2 FQNNGV. The length of the CDR3 is 12 residues.